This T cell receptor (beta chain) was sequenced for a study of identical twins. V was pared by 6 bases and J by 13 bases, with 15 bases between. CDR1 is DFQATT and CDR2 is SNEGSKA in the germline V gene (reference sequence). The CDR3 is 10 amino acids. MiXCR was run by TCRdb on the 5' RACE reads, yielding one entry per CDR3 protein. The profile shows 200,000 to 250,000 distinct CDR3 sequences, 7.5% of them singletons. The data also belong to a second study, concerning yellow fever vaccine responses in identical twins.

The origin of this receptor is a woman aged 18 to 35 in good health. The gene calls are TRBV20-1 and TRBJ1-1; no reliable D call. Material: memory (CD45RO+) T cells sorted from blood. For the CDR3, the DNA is TGCAGTGCAAAGACGGCTCCCGGTTTCTTT. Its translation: CSAKTAPGFF.